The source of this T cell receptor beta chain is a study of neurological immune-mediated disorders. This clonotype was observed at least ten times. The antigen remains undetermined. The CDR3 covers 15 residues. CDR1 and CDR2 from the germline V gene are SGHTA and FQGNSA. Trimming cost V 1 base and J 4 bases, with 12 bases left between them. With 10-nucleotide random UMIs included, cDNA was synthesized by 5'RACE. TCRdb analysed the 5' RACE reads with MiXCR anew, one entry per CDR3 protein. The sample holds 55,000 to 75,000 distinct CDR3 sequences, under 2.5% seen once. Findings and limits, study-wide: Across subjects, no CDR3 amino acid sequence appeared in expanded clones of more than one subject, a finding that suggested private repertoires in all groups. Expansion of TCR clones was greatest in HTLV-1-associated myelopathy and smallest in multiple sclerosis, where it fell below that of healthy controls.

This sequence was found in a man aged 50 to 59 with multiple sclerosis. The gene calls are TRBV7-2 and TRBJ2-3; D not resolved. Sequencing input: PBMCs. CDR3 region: CASSLVGSAADTQYF. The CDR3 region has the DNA TGTGCCAGCAGCTTAGTAGGCAGCGCGGCAGATACGCAGTATTTT.